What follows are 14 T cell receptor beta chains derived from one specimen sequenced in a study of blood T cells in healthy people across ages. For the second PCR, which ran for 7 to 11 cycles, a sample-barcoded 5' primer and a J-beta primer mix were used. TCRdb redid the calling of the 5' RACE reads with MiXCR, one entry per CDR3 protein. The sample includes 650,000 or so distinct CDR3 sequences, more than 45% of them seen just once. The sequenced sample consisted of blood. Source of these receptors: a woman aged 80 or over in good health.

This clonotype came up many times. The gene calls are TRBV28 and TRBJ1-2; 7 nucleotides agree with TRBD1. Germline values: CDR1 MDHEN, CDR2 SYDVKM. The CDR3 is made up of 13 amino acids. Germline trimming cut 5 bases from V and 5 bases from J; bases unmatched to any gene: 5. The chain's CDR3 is CASSTQQGYGYTF. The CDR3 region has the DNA TGTGCCAGCAGTACCCAACAGGGGTATGGCTACACCTTC.

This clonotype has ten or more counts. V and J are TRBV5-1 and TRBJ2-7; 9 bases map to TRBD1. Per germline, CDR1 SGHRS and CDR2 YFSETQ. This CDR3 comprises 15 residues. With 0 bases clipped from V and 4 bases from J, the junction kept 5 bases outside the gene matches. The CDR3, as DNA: TGCGCCAGCAGCTTGGTTTGGACAGGGGATTACGAGCAGTACTTC. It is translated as CASSLVWTGDYEQYF.

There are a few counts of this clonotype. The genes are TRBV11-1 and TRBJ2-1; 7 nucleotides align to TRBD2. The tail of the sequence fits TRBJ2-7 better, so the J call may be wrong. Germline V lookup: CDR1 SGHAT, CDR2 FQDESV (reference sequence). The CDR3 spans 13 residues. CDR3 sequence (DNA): TGTGCCAGCAGCGACCGGGACTACAATGAGCAGTACTTC. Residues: CASSDRDYNEQYF.

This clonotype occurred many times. The CDR3 nucleotides are TGCAGTGCTCCTAACGACAGAGAGGGCGAGCAGTACTTC. Translation gives CSAPNDREGEQYF. This rearrangement joins TRBV20-1 to TRBJ2-7; possibly TRBD1 or TRBD2 for D (5 bases each). Germline values: CDR1 DFQATT, CDR2 SNEGSKA (reference sequence). The CDR3 length is 13 residues. The V gene lost 5 bases and the J gene lost 6 bases, with 17 bases spanning the gap.

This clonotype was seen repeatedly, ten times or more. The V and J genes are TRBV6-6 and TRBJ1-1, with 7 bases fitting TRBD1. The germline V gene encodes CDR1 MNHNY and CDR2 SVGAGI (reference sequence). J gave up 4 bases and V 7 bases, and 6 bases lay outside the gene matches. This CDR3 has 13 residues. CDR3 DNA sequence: TGTGCCAGCAACAAACAGGGGACCACTGAAGCTTTCTTT. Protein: CASNKQGTTEAFF.

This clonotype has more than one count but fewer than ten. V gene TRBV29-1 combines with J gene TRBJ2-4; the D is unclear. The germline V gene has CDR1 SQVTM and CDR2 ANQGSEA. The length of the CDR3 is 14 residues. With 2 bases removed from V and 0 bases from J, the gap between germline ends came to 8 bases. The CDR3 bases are TGCAGCGTTGAACCGAACCTAGCCAAAAACATTCAGTACTTC. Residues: CSVEPNLAKNIQYF.

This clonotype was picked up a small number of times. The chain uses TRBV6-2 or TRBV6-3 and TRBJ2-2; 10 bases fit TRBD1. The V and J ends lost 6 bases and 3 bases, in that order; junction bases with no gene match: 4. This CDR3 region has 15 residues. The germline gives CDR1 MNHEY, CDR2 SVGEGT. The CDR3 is CASRTGGGDTGELFF. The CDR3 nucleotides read TGTGCCAGCAGGACAGGGGGCGGCGACACCGGGGAGCTGTTTTTT.

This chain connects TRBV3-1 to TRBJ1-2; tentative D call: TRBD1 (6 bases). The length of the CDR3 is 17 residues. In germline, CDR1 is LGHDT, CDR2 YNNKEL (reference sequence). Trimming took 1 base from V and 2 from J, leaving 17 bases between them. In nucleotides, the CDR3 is TGTGCCAGCAGCCAAGTCCCACCCCAACAGGGAAACTATGGCTACACCTTC. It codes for CASSQVPPQQGNYGYTF.

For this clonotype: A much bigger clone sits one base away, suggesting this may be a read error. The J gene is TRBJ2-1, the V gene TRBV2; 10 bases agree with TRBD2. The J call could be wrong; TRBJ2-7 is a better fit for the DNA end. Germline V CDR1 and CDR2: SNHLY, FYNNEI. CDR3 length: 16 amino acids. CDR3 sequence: CASSPALAGVYNEQYF. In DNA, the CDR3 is TGTGCCAGCAGTCCCGCCCTAGCGGGGGTTTACAATGAGCAGTACTTC.

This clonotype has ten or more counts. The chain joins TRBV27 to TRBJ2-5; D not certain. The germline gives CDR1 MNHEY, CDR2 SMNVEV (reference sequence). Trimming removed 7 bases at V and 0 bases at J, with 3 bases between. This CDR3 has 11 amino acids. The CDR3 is CASINQETQYF. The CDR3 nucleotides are TGTGCCAGCATCAACCAAGAGACCCAGTACTTC.

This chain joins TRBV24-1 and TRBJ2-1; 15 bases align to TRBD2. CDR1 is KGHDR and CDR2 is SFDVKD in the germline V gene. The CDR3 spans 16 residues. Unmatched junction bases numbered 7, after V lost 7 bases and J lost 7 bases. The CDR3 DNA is TGTGCCACCAGCAGGACTAGCGGGAGGGCCAATAATGAGCAGTTCTTC. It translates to CATSRTSGRANNEQFF.

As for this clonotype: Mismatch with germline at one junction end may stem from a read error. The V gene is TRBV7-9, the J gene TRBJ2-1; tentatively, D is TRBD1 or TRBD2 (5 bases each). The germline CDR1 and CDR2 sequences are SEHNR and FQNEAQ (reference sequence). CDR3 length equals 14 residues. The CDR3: CASRGQGTYKEQFF. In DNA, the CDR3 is TGTGCCAGCCGAGGGCAGGGTACCTACAAGGAGCAGTTCTTC.

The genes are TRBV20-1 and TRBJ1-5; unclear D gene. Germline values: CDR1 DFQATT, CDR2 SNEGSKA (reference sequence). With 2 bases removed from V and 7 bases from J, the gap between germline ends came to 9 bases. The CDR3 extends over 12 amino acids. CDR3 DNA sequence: TGCAGTGCTAGAAAGTTCGGCCAGCCCCAGCATTTT. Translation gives CSARKFGQPQHF.

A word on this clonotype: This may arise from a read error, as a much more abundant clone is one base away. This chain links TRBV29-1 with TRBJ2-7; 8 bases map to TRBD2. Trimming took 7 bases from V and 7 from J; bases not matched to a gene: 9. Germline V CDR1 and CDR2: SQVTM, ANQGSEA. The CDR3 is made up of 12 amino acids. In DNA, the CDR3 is TGCAGCGGCGGGACTAGGTTCAATGAGCAGTACTTC. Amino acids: CSGGTRFNEQYF.